Presented here are 16 T cell receptor beta chains from one specimen sequenced in a study of early T cells in non-severe SARS-CoV-2 infection. TCRdb re-called the 5' RACE reads with MiXCR, one entry per CDR3 protein. The data hold fewer than 100,000 distinct CDR3 sequences, with about 10% observed a single time. Material for sequencing was whole blood. These receptors all come from an adult who was a healthcare worker with PCR-confirmed SARS-CoV-2 infection or an uninfected control (not recorded which).

This clonotype was seen ten or more times. CDR3 sequence reads: CASSVLGQETQYF. In nucleotides, the CDR3 is TGTGCCAGCAGCGTACTGGGCCAAGAGACCCAGTACTTC. V usage is TRBV9 and J usage is TRBJ2-5, with D hard to call. The CDR3 runs 13 residues. V lost 1 base and J lost 1, with 5 bases in between. CDR1 is SGDLS, CDR2 YYNGEE, per germline.

The chain recombines TRBV20-1 with TRBJ2-3, with 7 bases that match TRBD2. In germline, CDR1 is DFQATT, CDR2 SNEGSKA (reference sequence). This CDR3 region has 14 residues. The J segment lost 2 bases and the V segment lost 4 bases, leaving 6 bases of the junction unmatched. This CDR3 reads CSATASGVTDTQYF. CDR3 sequence (DNA): TGCAGTGCTACCGCTAGCGGAGTCACAGATACGCAGTATTTT.

This clonotype was detected many times. The J gene is TRBJ2-7, the V gene TRBV11-2, with D possibly matching TRBD2 (6 bases). The CDR3 sequence is 14 residues long. Germline V gene sequence: CDR1 SGHAT, CDR2 FQNNGV. Trimming took 3 bases from V and 1 from J, leaving 10 bases between them. The CDR3 reads CASSFGTLSYEQYF. The CDR3 DNA reads as TGTGCCAGCAGCTTTGGGACTTTATCCTACGAGCAGTACTTC.

This clonotype was found many times. V is TRBV7-6 and J is TRBJ2-1; 8 nucleotides match TRBD2. The trim removed 1 base at V and 0 bases at J, leaving 8 bases unmatched. This CDR3 spans 18 amino acids. Germline CDR1 SGHVS, CDR2 FNYEAQ. The CDR3 DNA is TGTGCCAGCAGCTTAGGGGCTAGCGGGTGGGGCTCCTACAATGAGCAGTTCTTC. As protein: CASSLGASGWGSYNEQFF.

This clonotype occurred many times. The chain recombines TRBV6-4 with TRBJ2-1; D may be TRBD1 or TRBD2 (5 bases each). CDR1 is MRHNA, CDR2 SNTAGT, per germline. With 2 bases removed from V and 2 bases from J, the gap between germline ends came to 7 bases. The CDR3 has 14 amino acids. The CDR3 sequence: CASSDGTAYNEQFF. The CDR3 DNA reads TGTGCCAGCAGTGACGGGACGGCCTACAATGAGCAGTTCTTC.

This clonotype was seen ten or more times. J is TRBJ2-3 and V is TRBV5-1, with 12 bases that match TRBD2. This CDR3 is 14 amino acids long. Trimming at V came to 4 bases and at J to 7 bases, leaving 4 bases not matched to a gene. The V gene's germline CDR1 is SGHRS and CDR2 YFSETQ. Here the CDR3 DNA reads TGCGCCAGCAGCCCCGGACTAGCGGGGAATACGCAGTATTTT. It yields the protein CASSPGLAGNTQYF.

Comments on this clonotype: One base away lies a much larger clone, so this may be a sequencing read error. J is TRBJ2-5 and V is TRBV12-3 or TRBV12-4, with D unclear. The length of the CDR3 is 14 residues. CDR3 amino acids: CAGSLDGQSQTQYF. CDR3 DNA sequence: TGTGCCGGCAGTTTAGATGGGCAGTCACAGACCCAGTACTTC.

The rearrangement uses TRBV3-1 and TRBJ1-2, with TRBD1 matching over 7 bases. Germline trimming cut 1 base from V and 6 bases from J; bases unmatched to any gene: 5. The V gene's germline CDR1 is LGHDT and CDR2 YNNKEL (reference sequence). This CDR3 is 14 amino acids long. CDR3 bases: TGTGCCAGCAGCCAAGGACAGGGACCGAATGGCTACACCTTC. Amino acid sequence: CASSQGQGPNGYTF.

This clonotype appeared many times. This sequence joins TRBV5-6 and TRBJ2-2, with TRBD2 matching over 8 bases. There are 14 residues in the CDR3. After removal of 1 base from V and 5 bases from J, the junction contained 1 base not matched to a gene. Per germline, CDR1 SGHDT and CDR2 YYEEEE. CDR3 sequence: CASSLPGGTGELFF. As DNA, the CDR3 is TGTGCCAGCAGCTTGCCGGGGGGGACCGGGGAGCTGTTTTTT.

This clonotype has a count of ten or more. This rearrangement joins TRBV4-2 to TRBJ2-7; TRBD2 might be the D (5 bases). Germline assignment: CDR1 LGHNA and CDR2 YNFKEQ. This CDR3 has 15 amino acids. V gave up 1 base and J gave up 2 bases, with 12 bases separating them. The CDR3 protein is CASSQGLASAYEQYF. CDR3 nucleotide sequence: TGTGCCAGCAGCCAAGGTTTAGCGTCAGCCTACGAGCAGTACTTC.

This clonotype was observed at least ten times. The chain recombines TRBV12-3 or TRBV12-4 with TRBJ1-1; D is possibly TRBD1 (6 bases). CDR3 size: 14 residues. The V end lost 1 base, the J end lost 6 bases, and 12 bases lay between the germline ends. The CDR3 DNA reads TGTGCCAGCAGTTTAGGGGGGCGCATCGCTGAAGCTTTCTTT. It yields the protein CASSLGGRIAEAFF.

This chain connects TRBV7-2 to TRBJ2-7; TRBD2 agrees at 13 bases. This CDR3 has 15 amino acids. After removal of 5 bases from V and 1 base from J, the junction contained 2 bases not matched to a gene. Germline CDR1 SGHTA, CDR2 FQGNSA. The CDR3 DNA is TGTGCCAGCAGCCGGGGACTAGCGGGGTCCTACGAGCAGTACTTC. This gives the protein CASSRGLAGSYEQYF. Complete variable domain (other parts from reference TRBV7-2 and TRBJ2-7): GAGVSQSPSNKVTEKGKDVELRCDPISGHTALYWYRQSLGQGLEFLIYFQGNSAPDKSGLPSDRFSAERTGGSVSTLTIQRTQQEDSAVYLCASSRGLAGSYEQYFGPGTRLTVT.

This rearrangement joins TRBV2 to TRBJ2-2, with 7 positions matching TRBD1. The germline V gene has CDR1 SNHLY and CDR2 FYNNEI. V trimming: 7 bases; J trimming: 4 bases; junction bases outside the gene matches: 6. The length of the CDR3 is 14 residues. The CDR3 region has the DNA TGTGCCAGCACTACGACAGGGCTCACCGGGGAGCTGTTTTTT. It is translated as CASTTTGLTGELFF.

This sequence joins TRBV15 and TRBJ1-1, with 8 bases fitting TRBD1. This CDR3 has 13 amino acids. V lost 1 base and J lost 11; bases outside the gene matches: 6. Per the germline V gene, CDR1 is LNHNV and CDR2 is YYDKDF (reference sequence). The DNA for the CDR3 is TGTGCCACCAGCAGAGCCCCCCGGACAGGGGCTTTCTTT. Translating it yields CATSRAPRTGAFF.

This clonotype was counted at least ten times. The chain carries TRBV4-2 and TRBJ2-1; 9 bases agree with TRBD1. The CDR3 covers 14 residues. V lost 0 bases, J lost 10 bases, and 4 bases stayed unmatched. The V gene's germline CDR1 is LGHNA and CDR2 YNFKEQ. CDR3 in amino acids: CASSQDTGGREQFF. The CDR3, as DNA: TGTGCCAGCAGCCAAGATACAGGGGGCCGAGAGCAGTTCTTC.

This clonotype was observed a single time. One junction end disagrees with the germline gene, perhaps due to a read error. The J gene is TRBJ1-2, the V gene TRBV6-6; the match to TRBD1 covers 8 bases. The CDR3 spans 13 residues. Germline V gives CDR1 MNHNY, CDR2 SVGAGI (reference sequence). The CDR3, as DNA: TGTGTCAGCAGTTTAACAGGGGGCTATGGCTACACCTTC. Translation: CVSSLTGGYGYTF.